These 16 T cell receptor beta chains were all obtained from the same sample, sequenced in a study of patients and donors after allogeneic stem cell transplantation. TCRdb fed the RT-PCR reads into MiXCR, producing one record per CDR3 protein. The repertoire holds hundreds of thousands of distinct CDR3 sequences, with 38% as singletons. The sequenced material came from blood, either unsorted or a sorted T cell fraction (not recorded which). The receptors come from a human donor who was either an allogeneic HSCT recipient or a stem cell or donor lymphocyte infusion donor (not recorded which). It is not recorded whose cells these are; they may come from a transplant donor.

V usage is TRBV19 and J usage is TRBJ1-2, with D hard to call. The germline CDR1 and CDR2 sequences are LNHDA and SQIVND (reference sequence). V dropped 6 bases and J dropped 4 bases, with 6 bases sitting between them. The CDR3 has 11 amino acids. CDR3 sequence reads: CASSDFYGYTF. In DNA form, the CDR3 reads TGTGCCAGTAGCGACTTCTATGGCTACACCTTC.

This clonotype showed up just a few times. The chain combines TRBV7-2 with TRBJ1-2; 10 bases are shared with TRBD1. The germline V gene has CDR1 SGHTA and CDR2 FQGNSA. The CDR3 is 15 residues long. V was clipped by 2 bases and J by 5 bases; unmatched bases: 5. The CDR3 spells CASSLTGTGEYGYTF. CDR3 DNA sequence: TGTGCCAGCAGCTTAACCGGGACAGGGGAATATGGCTACACCTTC.

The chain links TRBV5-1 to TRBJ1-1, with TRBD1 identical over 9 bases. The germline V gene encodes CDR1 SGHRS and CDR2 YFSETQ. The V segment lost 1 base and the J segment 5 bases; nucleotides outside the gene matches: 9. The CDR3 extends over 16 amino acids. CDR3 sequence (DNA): TGCGCCAGCAGCTTGTCCCGGGGGACAGGGAGGACTGAAGCTTTCTTT. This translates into CASSLSRGTGRTEAFF.

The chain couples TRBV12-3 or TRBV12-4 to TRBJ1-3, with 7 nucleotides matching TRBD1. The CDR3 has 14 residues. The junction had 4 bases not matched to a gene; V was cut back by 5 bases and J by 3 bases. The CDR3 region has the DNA TGTGCCAGCAGTCCTCAGGGGGTTGGAAACACCATATATTTT. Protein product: CASSPQGVGNTIYF.

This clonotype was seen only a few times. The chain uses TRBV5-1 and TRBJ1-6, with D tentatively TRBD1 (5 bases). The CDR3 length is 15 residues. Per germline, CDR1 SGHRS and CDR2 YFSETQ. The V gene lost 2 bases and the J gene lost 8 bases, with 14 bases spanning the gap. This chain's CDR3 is CASSLTGLRDSPLHF. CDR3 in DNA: TGCGCCAGCAGCTTAACAGGACTAAGGGATTCACCCCTCCACTTT.

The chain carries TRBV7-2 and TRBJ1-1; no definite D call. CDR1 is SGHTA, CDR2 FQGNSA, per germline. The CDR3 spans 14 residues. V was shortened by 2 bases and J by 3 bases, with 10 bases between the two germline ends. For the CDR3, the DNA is TGTGCCAGCAGCTTACATCGGGCGTACACTGAAGCTTTCTTT. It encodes CASSLHRAYTEAFF.

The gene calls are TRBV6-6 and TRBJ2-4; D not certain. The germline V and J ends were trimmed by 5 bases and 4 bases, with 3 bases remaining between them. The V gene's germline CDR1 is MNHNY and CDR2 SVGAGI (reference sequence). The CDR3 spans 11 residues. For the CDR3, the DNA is TGTGCCAGCAGTAGAAAAAACATTCAGTACTTC. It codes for CASSRKNIQYF.

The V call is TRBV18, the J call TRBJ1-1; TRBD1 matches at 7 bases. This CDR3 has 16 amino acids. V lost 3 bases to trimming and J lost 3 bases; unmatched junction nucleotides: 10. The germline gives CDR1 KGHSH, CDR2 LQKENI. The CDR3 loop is CASSPRDSPGDTEAFF. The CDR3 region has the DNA TGTGCCAGCTCACCGAGGGACAGCCCCGGGGACACTGAAGCTTTCTTT.

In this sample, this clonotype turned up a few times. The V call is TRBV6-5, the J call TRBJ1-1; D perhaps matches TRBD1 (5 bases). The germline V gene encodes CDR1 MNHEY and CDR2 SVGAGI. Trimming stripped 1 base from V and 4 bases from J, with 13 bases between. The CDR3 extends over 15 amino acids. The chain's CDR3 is CASSYWAGRGTEAFF. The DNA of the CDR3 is TGTGCCAGCAGTTACTGGGCAGGGCGGGGCACTGAAGCTTTCTTT.

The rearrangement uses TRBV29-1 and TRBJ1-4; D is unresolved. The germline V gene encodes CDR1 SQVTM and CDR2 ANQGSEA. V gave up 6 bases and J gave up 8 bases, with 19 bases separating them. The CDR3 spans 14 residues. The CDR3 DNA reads TGCAGCGTCTCACCGACACCTACCCGAGAAAAACTGTTTTTT. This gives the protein CSVSPTPTREKLFF.

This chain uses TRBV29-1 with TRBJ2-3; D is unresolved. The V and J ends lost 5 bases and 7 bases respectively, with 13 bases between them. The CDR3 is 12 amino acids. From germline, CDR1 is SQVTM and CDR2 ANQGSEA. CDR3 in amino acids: CSVHQQRYTQYF. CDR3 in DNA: TGCAGCGTTCACCAACAGCGCTATACGCAGTATTTT.

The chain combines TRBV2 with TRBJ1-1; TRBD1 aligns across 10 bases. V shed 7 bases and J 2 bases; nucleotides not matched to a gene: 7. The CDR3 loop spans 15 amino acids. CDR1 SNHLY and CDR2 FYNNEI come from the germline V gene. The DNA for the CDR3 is TGTGCCAGCATGGACAGGGGGACTTCAAACACTGAAGCTTTCTTT. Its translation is CASMDRGTSNTEAFF.

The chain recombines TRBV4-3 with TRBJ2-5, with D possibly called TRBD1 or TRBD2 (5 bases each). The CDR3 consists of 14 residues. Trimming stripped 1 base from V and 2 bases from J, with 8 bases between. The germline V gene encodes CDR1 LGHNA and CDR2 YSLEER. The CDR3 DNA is TGCGCCAGCAGCCAAGTTGGGGGTCAAGAGACCCAGTACTTC. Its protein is CASSQVGGQETQYF.

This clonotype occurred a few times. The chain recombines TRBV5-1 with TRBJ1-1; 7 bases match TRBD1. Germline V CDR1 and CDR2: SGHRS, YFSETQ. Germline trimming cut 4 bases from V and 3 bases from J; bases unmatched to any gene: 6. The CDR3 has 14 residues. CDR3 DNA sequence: TGCGCCAGCAGCCCAGGGGGACCGGACACTGAAGCTTTCTTT. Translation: CASSPGGPDTEAFF. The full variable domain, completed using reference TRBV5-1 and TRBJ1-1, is KAGVTQTPRYLIKTRGQQVTLSCSPISGHRSVSWYQQTPGQGLQFLFEYFSETQRNKGNFPGRFSGRQFSNSRSEMNVSTLELGDSALYLCASSPGGPDTEAFFGQGTRLTVV.

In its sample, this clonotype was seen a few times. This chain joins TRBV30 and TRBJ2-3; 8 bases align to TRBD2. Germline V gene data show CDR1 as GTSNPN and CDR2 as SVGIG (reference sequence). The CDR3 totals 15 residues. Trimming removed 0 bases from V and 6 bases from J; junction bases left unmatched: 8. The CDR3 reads CAWSVLGTRRDTQYF. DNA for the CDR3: TGTGCCTGGAGTGTACTAGGGACTAGGCGCGATACGCAGTATTTT.

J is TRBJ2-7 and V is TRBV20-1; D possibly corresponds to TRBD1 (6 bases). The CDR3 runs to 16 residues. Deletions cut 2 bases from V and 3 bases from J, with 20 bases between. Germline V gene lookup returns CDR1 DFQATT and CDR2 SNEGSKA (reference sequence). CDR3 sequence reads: CSARYLIQGEFYEQYF. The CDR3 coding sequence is TGCAGTGCTAGATACCTTATACAGGGTGAATTCTACGAGCAGTACTTC.